The rows below give T cell receptor beta chains drawn from one sample of a study of blood T cell repertoires in COVID-19. TCRdb's copy holds only in-frame clones and misses some; the assay was immunoSEQ multiplex PCR. The sample holds around 190,000 clones, approximately 90% seen once. The sequencing input was peripheral blood. All receptors come from a man between 45 and 60 years old with COVID-19, enrolled during active disease. Each CDR3 is given with its conserved first and last residue. The D gene is left open where the match is weak. For some rows the clone size is stated as once, few or many, or as a class when expanded; others skip it.

size	J	V	D	CDR3	DNA
few	TRBJ1-4	TRBV2	TRBD1	CASSGTGGNEKLFF	TGTGCCAGCAGTGGGACAGGAGGTAATGAAAAACTGTTTTTT
NA	TRBJ2-7	TRBV13	NA	CASSLNGYYEQYF	TGTGCCAGCAGCTTAAACGGTTACTACGAGCAGTACTTC
NA	TRBJ2-2	TRBV2	NA	CASMGGWGANTGELFF	TGTGCCAGCATGGGTGGGTGGGGCGCGAACACCGGGGAGCTGTTTTTT
few	TRBJ1-4	TRBV18	TRBD1	CASSPGQGITNEKLFF	TGTGCCAGCTCACCGGGACAGGGGATTACTAATGAAAAACTGTTTTTT
NA	TRBJ2-2	TRBV3-1/TRBV3-2	TRBD2	CASSHLAGTGELFF	TGTGCCAGCAGCCATCTAGCGGGGACCGGGGAGCTGTTTTTT
NA	TRBJ1-2	TRBV18	TRBD1	CASSPQGGGESGYGYTF	TGTGCCAGCTCACCACAAGGAGGGGGCGAATCGGGCTATGGCTACACCTTC
NA	TRBJ1-6	TRBV7-2	NA	CASSSFGAGLLSSPLHF	TGTGCCAGCAGCTCGTTTGGGGCAGGGTTGTTGAGTTCACCCCTCCACTTT
NA	TRBJ2-7	TRBV7-9	NA	CASSYSSYEQYF	TGTGCCAGCAGCTATAGCTCCTACGAGCAGTACTTC
NA	TRBJ1-6	TRBV19	TRBD1	CASRDRAFTSNSPLHF	TGTGCCAGTCGGGACAGAGCATTTACGTCAAATTCACCCCTCCACTTT
NA	TRBJ2-7	TRBV6-2/TRBV6-3	NA	CASSYSTGYEQYF	TGTGCCAGCAGTTACTCGACGGGCTACGAGCAGTACTTC
NA	TRBJ2-7	TRBV7-2	TRBD1	CASSLGGQGAVYEQYF	TGTGCCAGCAGCTTAGGGGGACAGGGGGCGGTCTACGAGCAGTACTTC
once	TRBJ2-1	TRBV9	TRBD2	CASSVGARGGSSYNEQFF	TGTGCCAGCAGCGTAGGGGCCCGGGGCGGGAGCTCCTACAATGAGCAGTTCTTC
NA	TRBJ1-4	TRBV3-1/TRBV3-2	TRBD1	CASSDARRGQTNEKLFF	TGTGCCAGCAGCGACGCTCGACGGGGACAGACTAATGAAAAACTGTTTTTT
NA	TRBJ2-3	TRBV11-1	TRBD2	CASSLQGLAAQYF	TGTGCCAGCAGCCTCCAGGGACTAGCAGCGCAGTATTTT
NA	TRBJ1-4	TRBV18	TRBD1	CASSPGTGDAKLFF	TGTGCCAGCTCACCTGGGACAGGGGACGCAAAACTGTTTTTT
NA	TRBJ2-7	TRBV11-3	NA	CASSLEETYEQYF	TGTGCCAGCAGCTTAGAGGAGACCTACGAGCAGTACTTC
NA	TRBJ2-2	TRBV13	TRBD1	CASSLGRRLQGMSNTGELFF	TGTGCCAGCAGCTTAGGTAGGAGACTACAGGGGATGTCGAACACCGGGGAGCTGTTTTTT
NA	TRBJ2-2	TRBV5-6	NA	CASSIGVRELFF	TGTGCCAGCAGCATAGGGGTTCGGGAGCTGTTTTTT
few	TRBJ1-1	TRBV12-3/TRBV12-4	NA	CASTGNTEAFF	TGTGCCAGCACAGGGAACACTGAAGCTTTCTTT
NA	TRBJ2-3	TRBV5-6	TRBD1	CASSLQGQGLDTQYF	TGTGCCAGCAGCTTGCAGGGACAGGGCCTAGATACGCAGTATTTT
once	TRBJ2-7	TRBV4-2	NA	CASSPPGSRYEQYF	TGTGCCAGCAGCCCCCCCGGGTCCCGCTACGAGCAGTACTTC
once	TRBJ2-5	TRBV2	NA	CASRGAPGETQYF	TGTGCCAGCAGAGGGGCTCCTGGTGAGACCCAGTACTTC
NA	TRBJ2-2	TRBV19	NA	CASSKLQLENTGELFF	TGTGCCAGTAGCAAACTTCAACTAGAGAACACCGGGGAGCTGTTTTTT
NA	TRBJ2-4	TRBV19	TRBD1	CASSIGPGTAQKVVQYF	TGTGCCAGTAGTATAGGGCCCGGGACAGCCCAAAAAGTGGTTCAGTACTTC
NA	TRBJ2-7	TRBV5-1	TRBD2	CASSLARLAGPDEQYF	TGCGCCAGCAGCTTGGCGCGCCTAGCGGGTCCAGACGAGCAGTACTTC
once	TRBJ2-2	TRBV10-3	NA	CAISELTRGNGELFF	TGTGCCATCAGTGAACTCACTAGGGGGAACGGGGAGCTGTTTTTT
NA	TRBJ2-7	TRBV11-2	NA	CASSLTQAYEQYF	TGTGCCAGCAGCTTAACCCAGGCCTACGAGCAGTACTTC
few	TRBJ1-4	TRBV7-6	NA	CASSPIGAGHDNEKLFF	TGTGCCAGCAGCCCCATTGGCGCGGGGCACGATAATGAAAAACTGTTTTTT
NA	TRBJ2-2	TRBV7-3	NA	CASSLIGGARWTGELFF	TGTGCCAGCAGCTTAATTGGGGGCGCAAGATGGACCGGGGAGCTGTTTTTT
NA	TRBJ2-6	TRBV7-6	NA	CASTTAAAGANVLTF	TGTGCCAGCACCACAGCTGCAGCTGGGGCCAACGTCCTGACTTTC
NA	TRBJ1-1	TRBV2	NA	CASSDRGNTEAFF	TGTGCCAGCAGTGACAGGGGGAACACTGAAGCTTTCTTT
few	TRBJ2-5	TRBV7-3	TRBD2	CASSGLAGETQYF	TGTGCCAGCAGCGGACTAGCCGGGGAGACCCAGTACTTC
NA	TRBJ2-3	TRBV19	TRBD1	CASSTGQTSTDTQYF	TGTGCCAGTAGTACGGGACAGACAAGCACAGATACGCAGTATTTT
many	TRBJ2-7	TRBV28	NA	CASSKWSIKSQDKDEQYF	TGTGCCAGCAGTAAGTGGTCGATCAAGTCCCAGGACAAGGACGAGCAGTACTTC
NA	TRBJ2-5	TRBV10-3	TRBD2	CAISESLLAGGQETQYF	TGTGCCATCAGTGAATCTCTCCTAGCGGGGGGGCAAGAGACCCAGTACTTC
once	TRBJ1-1	TRBV7-2	NA	CASSLEDTGNTEAFF	TGTGCCAGCAGCTTAGAAGATACAGGGAACACTGAAGCTTTCTTT